A single sample gave rise to the 13 T cell receptor beta chains below, sequenced in a study of blood T cell repertoires in COVID-19. Produced via immunoSEQ multiplex PCR; TCRdb's table is partial and in-frame only. The sample shows roughly 110,000 clones, about 85% of them seen only once. Sequencing was performed on peripheral blood. The receptor set was obtained from a woman in her sixties or seventies with COVID-19, enrolled during active disease.

This clone was seen a single time. V and J are TRBV12-1 and TRBJ2-5; the DNA was not used to check the table's D call, TRBD1. TRBV12-1 is designated a pseudogene. CDR3 size: 14 residues. In DNA form, the CDR3 reads TGTGCCAGCAGCAACTGGGACAACCAAGAGACCCAGTACTTC. The encoded protein is CASSNWDNQETQYF.

The chain couples TRBV9 to TRBJ2-1, with TRBD2 matching over 8 bases. V lost 0 bases to trimming and J lost 1 base; unmatched junction nucleotides: 3. CDR3 length: 16 amino acids. The germline gives CDR1 SGDLS, CDR2 YYNGEE. CDR3 nucleotides: TGTGCCAGCAGCGTAGCGGGGGGGAAGTCCTACAATGAGCAGTTCTTC. Protein: CASSVAGGKSYNEQFF.

The chain couples TRBV4-3 to TRBJ2-7, with D unresolved. CDR3 size: 14 residues. Germline V CDR1 and CDR2: LGHNA, YSLEER. V was pared by 0 bases and J by 4 bases, with 10 bases between. CDR3 DNA: TGCGCCAGCAGCCAAGATCAACAGTCGTACGAGCAGTACTTC. Translating gives CASSQDQQSYEQYF.

V gene TRBV6-4 combines with J gene TRBJ2-7; 7 bases fit TRBD1. V lost 2 bases, J lost 3 bases, and 16 bases stayed unmatched. This CDR3 comprises 18 residues. Per germline, CDR1 MRHNA and CDR2 SNTAGT. CDR3 coding DNA: TGTGCCAGCAGTGACAACCCCTTCTGGGGGCCAGGGGGCTACGAGCAGTACTTC. The encoded protein is CASSDNPFWGPGGYEQYF.

The rearrangement links TRBV29-1 to TRBJ1-3, with D tentatively TRBD1 (6 bases). The V and J ends lost 7 bases and 1 base respectively, with 11 bases between them. The CDR3 has 13 amino acids. Per germline, CDR1 SQVTM and CDR2 ANQGSEA. CDR3 sequence: CSGSQGSGNTIYF. The CDR3 coding sequence is TGCAGCGGATCACAGGGATCTGGAAACACCATATATTTT.

This clone was counted only a few times. The chain joins TRBV7-9 to TRBJ1-5, with 9 bases aligning to TRBD1. The CDR3 spans 17 residues. After removal of 5 bases from V and 1 base from J, the junction contained 9 bases not matched to a gene. In germline, CDR1 is SEHNR, CDR2 FQNEAQ (reference sequence). CDR3 coding DNA: TGTGCCAGCAGCAGCTCGGAGGGACAGGGAAGCAATCAGCCCCAGCATTTT. This codes for CASSSSEGQGSNQPQHF.

The chain carries TRBV27 and TRBJ2-7; D perhaps matches TRBD1 (5 bases). From germline, CDR1 is MNHEY and CDR2 SMNVEV (reference sequence). This CDR3 contains 13 residues. V lost 2 bases and J lost 7, with 12 bases in between. DNA of the CDR3: TGTGCCAGCAGTTTACCAGGGATTCAAGAGCAGTACTTC. Residues: CASSLPGIQEQYF.

The V and J genes are TRBV20-1 and TRBJ1-6, with 7 positions matching TRBD1. Trimming took 2 bases from V and 13 from J; bases not matched to a gene: 2. Looked up from germline, CDR1 is DFQATT and CDR2 is SNEGSKA (reference sequence). The CDR3 length is 11 residues. The CDR3 region has the DNA TGCAGTGCTAGACAGGGGGAGCCCCTCCACTTT. Translation gives CSARQGEPLHF.

This rearrangement joins TRBV5-1 to TRBJ1-1; 10 bases line up with TRBD1. V lost 2 bases to trimming and J lost 1 base; unmatched junction nucleotides: 5. The CDR3 length is 16 residues. CDR1 and CDR2 from the germline V gene are SGHRS and YFSETQ. The DNA of the CDR3 is TGCGCCAGCAGCTTTTTGACAGGGGGCGCGAACACTGAAGCTTTCTTT. Its protein is CASSFLTGGANTEAFF.

This clone occurred once. The V gene is TRBV9, the J gene TRBJ2-6; D gene ambiguous. The CDR3 is 16 residues long. Germline V gene sequence: CDR1 SGDLS, CDR2 YYNGEE. Trimming pared 3 bases from V and 1 base from J, leaving 11 bases between. Here the CDR3 reads CASSASSGSGANVLTF. CDR3 sequence (DNA): TGTGCCAGCAGCGCCTCGTCGGGTTCTGGGGCCAACGTCCTGACTTTC.

This clone was recorded a few times. The rearrangement joins TRBV7-9 to TRBJ2-7; 13 positions match TRBD2. Germline CDR1 and CDR2: SEHNR and FQNEAQ (reference sequence). After removal of 5 bases from V and 9 bases from J, the junction contained 10 bases not matched to a gene. This CDR3 region has 15 residues. The CDR3, as DNA: TGTGCCAGCAGCGACAGTACTAGCGGGGGGGCCCTGCAGTACTTC. Protein: CASSDSTSGGALQYF.

The CDR3, as DNA: TGTGCCAGCAGTGATGGCCAGGTGAACACTGAAGCTTTCTTT. Translating gives CASSDGQVNTEAFF. The chain combines TRBV6-1 with TRBJ1-1; the D is unclear. Per germline, CDR1 MNHNS and CDR2 SASEGT. Trimming shortened V by 3 bases and J by 0 bases, and 8 bases separated the two germline ends. This CDR3 is built from 14 residues.

The chain couples TRBV9 to TRBJ1-2; TRBD1 agrees at 9 bases. CDR3 length: 16 amino acids. V lost 0 bases to trimming and J lost 8 bases; unmatched junction nucleotides: 11. Germline CDR1 reads SGDLS; CDR2 reads YYNGEE. As DNA, the CDR3 is TGTGCCAGCAGCGTAGGGGTATCGGGACAGGGCGGGGGCTACACCTTC. Its translation is CASSVGVSGQGGGYTF.